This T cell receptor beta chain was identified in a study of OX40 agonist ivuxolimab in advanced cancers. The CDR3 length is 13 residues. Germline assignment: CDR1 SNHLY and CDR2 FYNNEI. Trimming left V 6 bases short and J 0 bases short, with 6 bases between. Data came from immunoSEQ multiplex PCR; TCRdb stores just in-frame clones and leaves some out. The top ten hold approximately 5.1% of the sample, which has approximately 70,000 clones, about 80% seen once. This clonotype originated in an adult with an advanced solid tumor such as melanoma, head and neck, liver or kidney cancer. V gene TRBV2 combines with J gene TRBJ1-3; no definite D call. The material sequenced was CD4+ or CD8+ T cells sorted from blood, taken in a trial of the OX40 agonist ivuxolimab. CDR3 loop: CASRSGSGNTIYF. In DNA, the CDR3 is TGTGCCAGCAGGTCGGGCTCTGGAAACACCATATATTTT.